This T cell receptor (beta chain) was identified in a study of shared clonotypes between healthy human individuals. Study as a whole: With ages of 18 to 49, the donors were a couple of women and three men. Three plates were used per donor for CD4 naive, three for CD4 memory, two for CD8 naive and one for CD8 memory.

Assay: immunoSEQ multiplex PCR; the TCRdb copy retains only in-frame clones and omits some. The table records about 680,000 clones, 92% of them present only once. CDR1 and CDR2 from the germline V gene are SQVTM and ANQGSEA. V lost 5 bases and J lost 1, with 15 bases in between. This CDR3 spans 14 amino acids. Only CD45RO-negative cells positively selected for CCR7 counted as naive CD8 cells, so terminally differentiated effector memory CD45RA+ cells were excluded. The receptor comes from a man younger than 45 in good health. Sequenced sample: naive CD8+ T cells sorted from blood. J is TRBJ2-7 and V is TRBV29-1; D perhaps matches TRBD1 (6 bases). CDR3 sequence reads: CSVQRGTDSYEQYF. Here the CDR3 DNA reads TGCAGCGTTCAAAGGGGGACGGATTCCTACGAGCAGTACTTC.